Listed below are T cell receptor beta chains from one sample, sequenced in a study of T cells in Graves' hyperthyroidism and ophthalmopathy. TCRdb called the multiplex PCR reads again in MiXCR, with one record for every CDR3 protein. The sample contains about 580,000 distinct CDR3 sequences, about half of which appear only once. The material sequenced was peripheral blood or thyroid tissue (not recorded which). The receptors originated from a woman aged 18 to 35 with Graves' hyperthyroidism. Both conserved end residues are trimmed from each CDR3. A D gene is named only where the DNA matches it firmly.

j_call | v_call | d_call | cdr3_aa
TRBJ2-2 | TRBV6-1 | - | ASTRLTGELF
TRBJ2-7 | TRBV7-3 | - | ASSLHLGSNEQY
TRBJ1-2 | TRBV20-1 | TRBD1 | SAPGQNYGYT
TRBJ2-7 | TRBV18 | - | ASSPPNSYEQY
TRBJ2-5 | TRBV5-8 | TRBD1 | ASSLWDREQETQY
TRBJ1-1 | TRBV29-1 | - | SVYLAGVSSEAF
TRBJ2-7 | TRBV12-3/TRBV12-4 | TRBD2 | ASSPTSGRTYEQY
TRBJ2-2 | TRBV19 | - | ASVNREKWNTGELF
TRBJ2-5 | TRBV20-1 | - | SADGGREGGTQY
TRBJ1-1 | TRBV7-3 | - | ASSPRLHGMREVATEAF
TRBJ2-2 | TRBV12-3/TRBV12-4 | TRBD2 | ASSLSLAGGGNTGELF
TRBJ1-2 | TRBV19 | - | ASSKQQGNYGYT
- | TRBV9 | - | ASSVGSGFEEQF
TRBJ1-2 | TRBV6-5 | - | ASSTRTNYGYT
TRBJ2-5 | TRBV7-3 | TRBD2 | AAGGPGETQY
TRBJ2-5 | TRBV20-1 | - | SARAAETQY
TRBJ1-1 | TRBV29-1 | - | SVVKGLNTEAF
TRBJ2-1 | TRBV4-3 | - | ASSLTWGEQF
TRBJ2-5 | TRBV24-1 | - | ATSDSPRGETQY
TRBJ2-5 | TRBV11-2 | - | ASSIGLGEWKETQY
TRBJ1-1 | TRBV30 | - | AWSAVGTEAF
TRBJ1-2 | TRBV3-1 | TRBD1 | ASSPMRQGRIGYT
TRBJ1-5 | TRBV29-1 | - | SVGEHSNQPQH
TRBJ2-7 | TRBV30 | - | AWTGSPPLQY
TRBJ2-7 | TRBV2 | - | ASSGSGGNTYEQY
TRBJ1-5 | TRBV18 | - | ASSPQRGRPYQPQH
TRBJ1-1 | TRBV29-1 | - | SASSRSLQEYTEAF